This T cell receptor (beta chain) comes out of a study of shared clonotypes between healthy human individuals (dated by TCRdb to 2020 to 2021). In terms of the full investigation: The cohort included a few men and a couple of women between 18 and 49 years of age. Per donor, three plates each were used for CD4 naive and CD4 memory, two for CD8 naive, and one for CD8 memory. To estimate repertoire size and how much clonotype sharing occurs between individuals, the study deeply sequenced the blood TCR repertoires of about 5 healthy adults. Different laboratories and diverse techniques were used to prepare libraries and sequence TCR repertoires, to increase sequencing depth and limit assay-specific biases. Each donor's leukapheresis produced roughly between roughly 0.85 and 9.5 billion PBMCs.

The CDR3 contains 15 residues, cysteine and phenylalanine counted. Only the CDR3 portion is preserved as DNA: 45 bases, with reading frame beginning at the first base. V is pared back by 0 bases and J by 5 bases, with 14 bases lying between the germline termini. From the germline V gene, CDR1 is SGHDT and CDR2 is YYEEEE. The research as a whole found: Larger estimated clonotype richness was generally found for naive subsets than for memory subsets. Sampling was restricted to blood, and TCR repertoires in tissue are likely to differ from TCR repertoires in blood. Rarefaction of sorted-subset datasets indicated incomplete sequencing despite the large sequencing depth. The genetic and exposure-history diversity represented was limited by the small number of donors. Based on pairwise subsampling, the degree of clonotype sharing among donors was expected to be affected by sequencing depth. Compared with non-shared clonotypes, clonotypes shared by all four sorted-subset donors had higher generation probabilities. Sharing across a few donors was observed for approximately 5% of naive CD4, less than 4% of naive CD8, 2% to 2.5% of memory CD4, and less than 0.45% of memory CD8 clonotypes.

For the CD8 naive samples, CD45RO-negative cells were positively selected for CCR7, yielding a CD45RA+CCR7+ population from which TemRA cells were excluded. Donors were healthy HIV-negative adults with no recently reported acute infections or vaccinations. Every donor was a Caucasian adult living in Nashville, Tennessee, USA. After blood collection by leukapheresis, PBMCs were isolated using Ficoll-Histopaque density gradient centrifugation and then cryopreserved in the vapor phase of liquid nitrogen. Analytical flow cytometry was used to check the purity and quantity of every magnetically sorted T cell population. Genomic DNA was isolated from every sorted fraction and measured by UV absorbance on a Nanodrop 2000c. Using the deep immunoSEQ assay, TCR CDR3 regions were amplified from genomic DNA by multiplex PCR. For each cell subset, the extracted genomic DNA was distributed evenly across all wells of several immunoSEQ 96-well plates, and each plate served as one replicate. For sorted subsets, around 200 ng genomic DNA, equal to about 30,000 T cell genomes, was loaded into each replicate PCR. Purified libraries were measured with a Qubit 3.0 fluorometer, size-checked on a Bioanalyzer 2100, and measured again with the KAPA Library Quantification kit. Each immunoSEQ 96-well plate was sequenced on its own single-read 150-cycle Illumina NextSeq 550 flow cell. The authors' pipeline ran thus. Because the immunoSEQ output included only junctional sequences and no quality scores, the filtering could not be the same as the filtering used for full-length reads. Sequences were annotated with PyIR, a Python wrapper for IgBLAST v1.9, using IMGT germline references to assign V/J genes and CDR3. Any read was removed if the V/J assignment was weak (E-value above 1e-6), the CDR3 was missing, or the read contained stop codons, out-of-frame junctions, or ambiguous translated residues. V3J clonotypes were defined as sequences sharing an identical inferred V gene, J gene, and CDR3 amino acid sequence. The percentage overlap between two repertoires was calculated by dividing the number of shared unique clonotypes by the size of the smaller repertoire. Three approaches were used to assess repertoire richness: RTK rarefaction, the Chao1 estimator, and Recon v2.1 estimates of unobserved clonotypes. Generation probabilities were computed with OLGA for all TCRbeta clonotypes obtained by the gDNA method from a handful of donors. Held by TCRdb, this immuneACCESS table contains in-frame sequences only and omits some clones. Under half of the omission traces to an unresolved V gene where checked; the cause of the rest is unknown. The D gene and trimming were derived from the DNA, and the V and J assignments and clone size from that table. This sample holds about 550,000 clones; about 95% were observed only once. Jointly, the top ten make up 0.09% to 0.13% of the sample.

As concerns this clone: This clone's antigen is unknown. One base away there is no much larger clone; base qualities are not given.

In this chain, TRBV5-6 is recombined with TRBJ1-1; TRBD1 is perhaps the D gene, given 6 matching bases. The receptor's source is a woman in her 30s in good health. Sequenced material: naive CD8+ T cells sorted from blood. According to the study, the label for this sample's cell subset or site signals: CD45RA+CCR7+. The CDR3 protein: CASSLDGGIKTEAFF. The nucleotide sequence is given as TGTGCCAGCAGCTTGGACGGGGGCATCAAGACTGAAGCTTTCTTT.